The next 6 T cell receptor beta chains were all read from a single sample in a study of identical twins. TCRdb itself ran the 5' RACE reads through MiXCR, one entry per CDR3 protein. The repertoire includes around 370,000 distinct CDR3 sequences, around 9% of them detected once, and roughly 8.9% sits in the top ten. The sequenced sample was naive T cells sorted from blood. These receptors were taken from a woman between 50 and 59 years old in good health.

In its sample, this clonotype was seen a few times. The chain uses TRBV7-6 and TRBJ2-3, with TRBD2 matching over 11 bases. The germline V gene encodes CDR1 SGHVS and CDR2 FNYEAQ. There are 16 residues in the CDR3. V was pared by 5 bases and J by 1 base, with 5 bases of the junction left unmatched. The CDR3 region has the DNA TGTGCCAGCAGCATCGGGACTAGCGGTCGCACAGATACGCAGTATTTT. Translating gives CASSIGTSGRTDTQYF.

V is TRBV9 and J is TRBJ2-7; 8 bases align to TRBD2. V was pared by 2 bases and J by 1 base, with 8 bases of the junction left unmatched. The CDR3 is 16 amino acids. The germline gives CDR1 SGDLS, CDR2 YYNGEE. CDR3 DNA sequence: TGTGCCAGCAGCGTTGAGGCGGGGGGAGGGTCCTACGAGCAGTACTTC. Its translation: CASSVEAGGGSYEQYF.

Only a few counts were recorded for this clonotype. The gene calls are TRBV4-1 and TRBJ2-1; D may correspond to TRBD1 or TRBD2 (6 bases each). The CDR3 is 17 residues long. The V gene lost 3 bases and the J gene lost 3 bases, with 18 bases spanning the gap. The germline V gene has CDR1 MGHRA and CDR2 YSYEKL. Written as DNA, the CDR3 is TGCGCCAGCAGCCATCCCGAGGGGGACTCTTTCTACAATGAGCAGTTCTTC. Translated, it gives CASSHPEGDSFYNEQFF.

This clonotype was seen ten or more times. In DNA, the CDR3 is TGCGCCAGCCACTGGGACAGGCCAACTGAAGCTTTCTTT. Amino acids: CASHWDRPTEAFF. The V call is TRBV5-1, the J call TRBJ1-1, with 8 bases identical to TRBD1. Germline V gene data show CDR1 as SGHRS and CDR2 as YFSETQ. The V and J ends lost 7 bases and 5 bases, in that order; junction bases with no gene match: 7. The CDR3 has 13 amino acids. The variable domain in full, with the rest retrieved from reference TRBV5-1 and TRBJ1-1, is KAGVTQTPRYLIKTRGQQVTLSCSPISGHRSVSWYQQTPGQGLQFLFEYFSETQRNKGNFPGRFSGRQFSNSRSEMNVSTLELGDSALYLCASHWDRPTEAFFGQGTRLTVV.

This sequence joins TRBV20-1 and TRBJ2-5, with TRBD1 matching over 7 bases. The CDR3 extends over 13 amino acids. V was pared by 4 bases and J by 4 bases, with 6 bases of the junction left unmatched. Per germline, CDR1 DFQATT and CDR2 SNEGSKA (reference sequence). This CDR3 is CSATTGWRETQYF. As DNA, the CDR3 is TGCAGTGCTACGACAGGGTGGCGAGAGACCCAGTACTTC.

This clonotype was counted only a few times. The CDR3 DNA is TGTGCCAGCAGCCCTGGGCTAGCGGGAGGGGGTCGATTTGAGCAGTTCTTC. Encoded protein: CASSPGLAGGGRFEQFF. The chain links TRBV7-9 to TRBJ2-1, with 12 positions matching TRBD2. Germline V gene sequence: CDR1 SEHNR, CDR2 FQNEAQ (reference sequence). V lost 5 bases to trimming and J lost 9 bases; unmatched junction nucleotides: 14. The CDR3 is 17 residues long. Looking up the rest from reference TRBV7-9 and TRBJ2-1 gives the full variable domain: DTGVSQNPRHKITKRGQNVTFRCDPISEHNRLYWYRQTLGQGPEFLTYFQNEAQLEKSRLLSDRFSAERPKGSFSTLEIQRTEQGDSAMYLCASSPGLAGGGRFEQFFGPGTRLTVL.